This T cell receptor (beta chain) was found in a study of blood T cell repertoires in COVID-19. V lost 4 bases, J lost 5 bases, and 11 bases stayed unmatched. Looked up from germline, CDR1 is MGHRA and CDR2 is YSYEKL. CDR3 size: 17 residues. As handled by the study authors: Reference gene primer amplification yielded estimated nucleated cell counts. Generated by immunoSEQ multiplex PCR, the TCRdb table keeps only in-frame clones and is missing some. For V, J and clone size, that table is used; D and trimming come from the DNA. The sample comprises 70,000 to 95,000 clones, 90% to 95% of which are singletons, and around 4% rests with the top ten.

The chain has TRBV4-1 and TRBJ2-5; 12 bases fit TRBD2. The sample comprised peripheral blood. This clonotype was sampled from a human donor with active COVID-19. The donor label of this sample is uncertain. CDR3: CASSRIATSGGWETQYF. The CDR3 DNA is TGCGCCAGCAGCCGAATAGCGACTAGCGGGGGATGGGAGACCCAGTACTTC.